A single sample gave rise to the 26 T cell receptor beta chains below, sequenced in a study of blood T cell repertoires in COVID-19. Produced via immunoSEQ multiplex PCR; TCRdb's table is partial and in-frame only. The data hold 350,000 to 400,000 clones, with nearly 90% observed a single time. The sequenced material came from PBMCs or T cells enriched from blood (not recorded which). The receptors here all came from a woman under 40 who had recovered from COVID-19.

The chain employs TRBV10-3 and TRBJ2-7; 8 nucleotides agree with TRBD1. V lost 10 bases to trimming and J lost 4 bases; unmatched junction nucleotides: 3. Germline assignment: CDR1 ENHRY and CDR2 SYGVKD. The CDR3 is 11 amino acids. CDR3 amino acids: CATRTGYEQYF. DNA for the CDR3: TGTGCCACCCGGACAGGGTACGAGCAGTACTTC.

This rearrangement joins TRBV12-3 or TRBV12-4 to TRBJ2-1; D is ambiguous. V gave up 5 bases and J gave up 7 bases, with 6 bases separating them. CDR3 length: 11 amino acids. This CDR3 reads CASSPQNEQFF. As DNA, the CDR3 is TGTGCCAGCAGTCCCCAGAATGAGCAGTTCTTC.

The rearrangement uses TRBV7-8 and TRBJ1-2; D is possibly TRBD1 (6 bases). Trimming took off 0 bases at V and 8 bases at J, with 16 bases between the two ends. Germline CDR1 is SGHVS and CDR2 is FQNEAQ. The CDR3 runs to 15 residues. CDR3 bases: TGTGCCAGCAGCTTAGCGTTACAGGGACAAGGGGGCTACACCTTC. It yields the protein CASSLALQGQGGYTF. The full variable domain, its missing parts supplied by reference TRBV7-8 and TRBJ1-2, is GAGVSQSPRYKVAKRGQDVALRCDPISGHVSLFWYQQALGQGPEFLTYFQNEAQLDKSGLPSDRFFAERPEGSVSTLKIQRTQQEDSAVYLCASSLALQGQGGYTFGSGTRLTVV.

This clone was detected only once. The chain is built from TRBV9 and TRBJ2-1; D may be TRBD2 (5 bases). The CDR3 spans 16 residues. CDR1 and CDR2 (germline): SGDLS, YYNGEE. V was clipped by 4 bases and J by 0 bases, with 14 bases between them. The CDR3 nucleotides are TGTGCCAGCAGCAAAACTAGAGGGCTCTCCTACAATGAGCAGTTCTTC. Amino acid sequence: CASSKTRGLSYNEQFF. Full variable domain (outside the CDR3, taken from reference TRBV9 and TRBJ2-1): DSGVTQTPKHLITATGQRVTLRCSPRSGDLSVYWYQQSLDQGLQFLIQYYNGEERAKGNILERFSAQQFPDLHSELNLSSLELGDSALYFCASSKTRGLSYNEQFFGPGTRLTVL.

The chain carries TRBV6-5 and TRBJ1-2; D may be TRBD1 (5 bases). Between the trimmed V and J ends, which lost 8 bases and 12 bases, there was a span of 16 bases. Germline V gene lookup returns CDR1 MNHEY and CDR2 SVGAGI. The CDR3 spans 11 residues. CDR3 region: CASGGGSIHTF. CDR3 DNA: TGTGCCAGCGGGGGAGGGTCTATCCACACCTTC.

The V call is TRBV7-2, the J call TRBJ1-3; TRBD1 matches 7 bases. This CDR3 has 15 amino acids. Losses at the gene ends were 5 bases for V and 0 bases for J; bases not matched to a gene: 4. CDR1 is SGHTA, CDR2 FQGNSA, per germline. The chain's CDR3 is CASSRDRYSGNTIYF. The CDR3 DNA follows: TGTGCCAGCAGCCGGGACAGATACTCTGGAAACACCATATATTTT.

This clone was observed a few times. The genes are TRBV11-2 and TRBJ2-1; D is unclear. The CDR3 totals 13 residues. V shed 5 bases and J shed 6 bases, with 11 bases lying between them. Germline loops: CDR1 SGHAT, CDR2 FQNNGV. As DNA, the CDR3 is TGTGCCAGCAGCCAAATAGTTGTCAATGAGCAGTTCTTC. It translates to CASSQIVVNEQFF.

The chain employs TRBV6-5 and TRBJ1-3, with no clear D. Per germline, CDR1 MNHEY and CDR2 SVGAGI. The CDR3 is 15 amino acids. V shed 6 bases and J shed 0 bases, with 12 bases lying between them. The CDR3 here is CASSPWRSSGNTIYF. CDR3 DNA: TGTGCCAGCAGCCCCTGGAGGAGCTCTGGAAACACCATATATTTT.

The V and J genes are TRBV7-2 and TRBJ1-5; 7 positions agree with TRBD1. The CDR3 is 14 amino acids. Trimming took 1 base from V and 8 from J; bases not matched to a gene: 5. CDR1 and CDR2 (germline): SGHTA, FQGNSA. This CDR3 is CASSLEGGAEPQHF. The CDR3 nucleotides are TGTGCCAGCAGCTTAGAAGGGGGCGCGGAGCCCCAGCATTTT. The whole variable domain, remainder taken from reference TRBV7-2 and TRBJ1-5, is GAGVSQSPSNKVTEKGKDVELRCDPISGHTALYWYRQSLGQGLEFLIYFQGNSAPDKSGLPSDRFSAERTGGSVSTLTIQRTQQEDSAVYLCASSLEGGAEPQHFGDGTRLSIL.

This chain connects TRBV19 to TRBJ2-2, with 7 bases identical to TRBD2. The germline V gene has CDR1 LNHDA and CDR2 SQIVND (reference sequence). The CDR3 is 16 residues long. J was trimmed by 4 bases and V by 1 base; bases with no gene match: 6. CDR3 sequence reads: CASSIVGGLPTGELFF. CDR3 nucleotides: TGTGCCAGTAGTATAGTGGGAGGGCTCCCCACCGGGGAGCTGTTTTTT.

This clone is a singleton in its sample. The gene calls are TRBV24-1 and TRBJ2-1, with 7 positions matching TRBD2. J gave up 7 bases and V 3 bases, and 5 bases lay outside the gene matches. This CDR3 comprises 14 residues. The germline CDR1 and CDR2 sequences are KGHDR and SFDVKD. The CDR3 loop is CATSDPRTRNEQFF. The CDR3 nucleotides are TGTGCCACCAGTGATCCCAGGACTAGAAATGAGCAGTTCTTC.

The chain couples TRBV18 to TRBJ2-7; weak D call: TRBD1 (6 bases). The V end was cut by 1 base, the J end by 8 bases, with 21 bases between. The germline V gene encodes CDR1 KGHSH and CDR2 LQKENI. The CDR3 sequence is 16 residues long. The CDR3 loop is CASSPLTGTPIFQQYF. The CDR3 bases are TGTGCCAGCTCACCACTTACCGGGACACCTATTTTTCAGCAGTACTTC.

The gene calls are TRBV7-3 and TRBJ2-5; D may be TRBD1 (5 bases). The CDR3 is 13 amino acids. The germline CDR1 and CDR2 sequences are SGHTA and FQGTGA. Trimming took off 6 bases at V and 0 bases at J, with 8 bases between the two ends. CDR3 DNA sequence: TGTGCCAGCAGTCCAGGGAACCAAGAGACCCAGTACTTC. The encoded protein is CASSPGNQETQYF.

The gene calls are TRBV9 and TRBJ2-5; 7 bases agree with TRBD2. V trimming: 0 bases; J trimming: 4 bases; junction bases outside the gene matches: 15. Germline values: CDR1 SGDLS, CDR2 YYNGEE. This CDR3 region has 18 residues. The CDR3 DNA reads as TGTGCCAGCAGCGTAGAAGGTGGCGGGGGAGGTTGGGTAGAGACCCAGTACTTC. Protein sequence: CASSVEGGGGGWVETQYF.

The chain has TRBV5-4 and TRBJ2-5; the D gene is possibly TRBD2 (7 bases). Trimming removed 0 bases at V and 5 bases at J, with 17 bases between. The CDR3 consists of 16 residues. Germline V gene lookup returns CDR1 SGHNT and CDR2 YYREEE (reference sequence). The CDR3 region has the DNA TGTGCCAGCAGCTTGGGAGGGGGAGGGGCCAGGGAGACCCAGTACTTC. As protein: CASSLGGGGARETQYF.

Notes on this clone: Its ends do not fully match the called genes, so a read error is possible. The chain combines TRBV10-3 with TRBJ2-7, with D tentatively TRBD1 (5 bases). The CDR3 spans 14 residues. Germline lookup yields CDR1 ENHRY and CDR2 SYGVKD. CDR3 nucleotide sequence: TGTGCCTTCAGGGAAGCAGAAAATAGCAACGAGCAGTACTTC. This gives the protein CAFREAENSNEQYF.

This clone has only a few counts. This chain connects TRBV15 to TRBJ1-6, with D unclear. Germline V gives CDR1 LNHNV, CDR2 YYDKDF (reference sequence). V was clipped by 3 bases and J by 4 bases, with 7 bases between them. The CDR3 totals 14 residues. This chain's CDR3 is CATSRDSYNSPLHF. The CDR3 nucleotides read TGTGCCACCAGCAGGGACTCTTATAATTCACCCCTCCACTTT.

The chain links TRBV4-3 to TRBJ1-2; D gene uncertain. Germline CDR1 reads LGHNA; CDR2 reads YSLEER. V dropped 0 bases and J dropped 6 bases, with 11 bases sitting between them. CDR3 length equals 14 residues. The CDR3 is CASSQEAGPNGYTF. DNA for the CDR3: TGCGCCAGCAGCCAAGAAGCGGGCCCCAATGGCTACACCTTC.

This rearrangement joins TRBV7-3 to TRBJ2-6; TRBD2 matches 13 bases. The V segment lost 5 bases and the J segment 0 bases; nucleotides outside the gene matches: 13. Germline loops: CDR1 SGHTA, CDR2 FQGTGA. The CDR3 length is 21 residues. The CDR3 coding sequence is TGTGCCAGCAGCCCAACGGGCAGACTAGCGGGAGGCATCTCTGGGGCCAACGTCCTGACTTTC. Its protein product is CASSPTGRLAGGISGANVLTF.

V is TRBV5-5 and J is TRBJ1-6; D call uncertain. The CDR3 has 14 amino acids. Germline V gene sequence: CDR1 SGHKS, CDR2 YYEKEE (reference sequence). V lost 0 bases, J lost 12 bases, and 13 bases lay in between. DNA for the CDR3: TGTGCCAGCAGCTTGGGAGGGTCGGCAATACCCCTCCACTTT. This translates into CASSLGGSAIPLHF.

The genes are TRBV28 and TRBJ2-7; maybe TRBD1 (6 bases). The CDR3 loop spans 14 amino acids. Germline CDR1 MDHEN, CDR2 SYDVKM. Trimming stripped 4 bases from V and 6 bases from J, with 16 bases between. DNA of the CDR3: TGTGCCAGCAGTTCTCCACAGGGATGGGGCGAGCAGTACTTC. It is translated as CASSSPQGWGEQYF.

This clone was counted at least ten times. The chain employs TRBV6-1 and TRBJ1-4, with TRBD1 matching over 9 bases. The CDR3 is 16 amino acids. From germline, CDR1 is MNHNS and CDR2 SASEGT. V trimming: 2 bases; J trimming: 8 bases; junction bases outside the gene matches: 9. The CDR3 nucleotides are TGTGCCAGCAGTGAACGACAGGGGGTCCACCGGGAAAAACTGTTTTTT. This translates into CASSERQGVHREKLFF.

The chain links TRBV24-1 to TRBJ2-3, with TRBD2 matching over 8 bases. V lost 1 base to trimming and J lost 1 base; unmatched junction nucleotides: 3. This CDR3 contains 16 residues. Germline-derived CDR1 and CDR2 are KGHDR and SFDVKD. In DNA, the CDR3 is TGTGCCACCAGTGATTTCGGGGGACTAGGCACAGATACGCAGTATTTT. Residues: CATSDFGGLGTDTQYF.

The rearrangement uses TRBV11-2 and TRBJ1-1; 7 bases fit TRBD1. The CDR3 length is 12 residues. Germline assignment: CDR1 SGHAT and CDR2 FQNNGV. The ends lost 6 bases at V and 7 bases at J; junction bases unmatched: 5. The CDR3 bases are TGTGCCAGCAGTCTCGGGACAGATGAAGCTTTCTTT. Translating gives CASSLGTDEAFF.

J is TRBJ2-5 and V is TRBV28; 9 positions agree with TRBD1. With 3 bases clipped from V and 4 bases from J, the junction kept 9 bases outside the gene matches. CDR1 and CDR2 from the germline V gene are MDHEN and SYDVKM. The CDR3 extends over 16 amino acids. The CDR3 spells CASSFEGQGWGETQYF. For the CDR3, the DNA is TGTGCCAGCAGTTTTGAGGGACAGGGATGGGGAGAGACCCAGTACTTC.

The CDR3 region has the DNA TGTGCCAGCAGTGAAGCGCCGAGAGGAGAGACCCAGTACTTC. It encodes CASSEAPRGETQYF. The chain is built from TRBV2 and TRBJ2-5; D is unclear. There are 14 residues in the CDR3. CDR1 is SNHLY, CDR2 FYNNEI, per germline. V lost 0 bases and J 4 bases, leaving 9 bases between the germline ends.